This TCR beta chain was observed in a study of T cell responses to AZD1222 COVID-19 vaccine. Study-level findings and limits: Breadth and depth of Spike-specific TCRs rose after two AZD1222 doses. Reports say nearly half of spike-specific TCRs go after unmutated variant regions. Among vaccine-associated CD4 TCRs, coverage spanned spike, with dominance at 160-218 and 743-854.

Trimming stripped 6 bases from V and 3 bases from J, with 18 bases between. The CDR3 length is 16 residues. CDR1 SGHVS and CDR2 FQNEAQ come from the germline V gene. Only in-frame clones appear in the TCRdb table, and some are missing; sequencing was by immunoSEQ multiplex PCR. The data hold around 160,000 clones, with around 90% observed a single time. Of note for this clone: Its antigen is unidentified.

The sequences come from peripheral blood, collected on day 0 of AZD1222 vaccination. J is TRBJ2-1 and V is TRBV7-8, with D possibly being TRBD1 (6 bases). This receptor was obtained from an adult in good health. Written as DNA, the CDR3 is TGTGCCAGCAGTCTAGGGGCAGGGGCTAACTACAATGAGCAGTTCTTC. Translation gives CASSLGAGANYNEQFF.